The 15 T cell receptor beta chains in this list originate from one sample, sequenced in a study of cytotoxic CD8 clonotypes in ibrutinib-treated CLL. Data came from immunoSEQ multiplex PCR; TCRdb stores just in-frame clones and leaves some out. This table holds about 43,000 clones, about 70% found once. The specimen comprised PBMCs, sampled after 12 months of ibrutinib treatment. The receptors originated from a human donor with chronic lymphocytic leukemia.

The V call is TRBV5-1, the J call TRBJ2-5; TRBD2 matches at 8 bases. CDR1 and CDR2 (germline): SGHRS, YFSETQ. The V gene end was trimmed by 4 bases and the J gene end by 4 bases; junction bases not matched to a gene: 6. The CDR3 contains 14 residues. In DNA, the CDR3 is TGCGCCAGCAGCCTGGGACTAGTAAGAGAGACCCAGTACTTC. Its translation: CASSLGLVRETQYF.

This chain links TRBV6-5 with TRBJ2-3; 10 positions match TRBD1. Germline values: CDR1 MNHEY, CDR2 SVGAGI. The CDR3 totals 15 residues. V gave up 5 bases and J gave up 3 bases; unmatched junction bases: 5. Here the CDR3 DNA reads TGTGCCAGCAGTAGCTGGGACAGGGGAACAGATACGCAGTATTTT. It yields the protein CASSSWDRGTDTQYF.

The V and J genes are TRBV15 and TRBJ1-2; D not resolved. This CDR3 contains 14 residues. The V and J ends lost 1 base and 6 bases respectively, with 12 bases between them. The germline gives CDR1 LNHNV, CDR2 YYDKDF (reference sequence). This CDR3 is CATSRVFLEDGYTF. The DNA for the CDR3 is TGTGCCACCAGCAGAGTCTTCTTAGAGGATGGCTACACCTTC. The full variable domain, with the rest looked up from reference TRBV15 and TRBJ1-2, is DAMVIQNPRYQVTQFGKPVTLSCSQTLNHNVMYWYQQKSSQAPKLLFHYYDKDFNNEADTPDNFQSRRPNTSFCFLDIRSPGLGDTAMYLCATSRVFLEDGYTFGSGTRLTVV.

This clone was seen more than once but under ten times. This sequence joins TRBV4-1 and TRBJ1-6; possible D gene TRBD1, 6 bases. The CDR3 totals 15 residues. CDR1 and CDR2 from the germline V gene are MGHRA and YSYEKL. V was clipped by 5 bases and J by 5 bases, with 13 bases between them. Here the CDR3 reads CASSYRVSDNSPLHF. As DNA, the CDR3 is TGCGCCAGCAGCTACAGGGTATCCGATAATTCACCCCTCCACTTT.

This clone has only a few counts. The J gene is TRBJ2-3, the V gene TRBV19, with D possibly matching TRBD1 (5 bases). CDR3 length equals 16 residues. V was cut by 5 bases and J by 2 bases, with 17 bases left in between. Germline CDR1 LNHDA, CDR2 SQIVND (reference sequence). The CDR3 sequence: CASSPRAVGLTDTQYF. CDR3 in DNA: TGTGCCAGTAGTCCCAGGGCTGTCGGCCTCACAGATACGCAGTATTTT.

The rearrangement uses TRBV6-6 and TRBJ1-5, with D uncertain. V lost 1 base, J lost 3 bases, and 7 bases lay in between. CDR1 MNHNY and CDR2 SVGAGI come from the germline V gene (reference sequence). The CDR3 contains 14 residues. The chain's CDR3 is CASSYFQNNQPQHF. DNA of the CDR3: TGTGCCAGCAGTTACTTCCAGAACAATCAGCCCCAGCATTTT.

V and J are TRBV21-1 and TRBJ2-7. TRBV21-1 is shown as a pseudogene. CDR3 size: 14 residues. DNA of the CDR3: TGTGCCAGCAGCAAAGCTGAGGGGCCCTACGAGCAGTACTTC. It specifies CASSKAEGPYEQYF.

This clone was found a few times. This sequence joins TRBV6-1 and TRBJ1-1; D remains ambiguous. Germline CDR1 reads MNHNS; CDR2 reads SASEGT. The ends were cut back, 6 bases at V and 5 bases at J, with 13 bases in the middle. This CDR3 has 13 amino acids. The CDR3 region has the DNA TGTGCCAGCAGCCACACGGTGGAGACTGAAGCTTTCTTT. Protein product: CASSHTVETEAFF.

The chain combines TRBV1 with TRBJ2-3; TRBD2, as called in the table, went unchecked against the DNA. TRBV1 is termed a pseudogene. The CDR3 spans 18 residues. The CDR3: CTSSQGLAGGPSTDTQYF. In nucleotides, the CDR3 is TGCACCAGCAGCCAAGGATTAGCGGGGGGCCCCAGCACAGATACGCAGTATTTT.

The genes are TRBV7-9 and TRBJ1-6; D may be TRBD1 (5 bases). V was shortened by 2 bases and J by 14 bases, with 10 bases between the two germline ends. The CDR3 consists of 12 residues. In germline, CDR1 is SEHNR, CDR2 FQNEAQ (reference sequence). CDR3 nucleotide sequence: TGTGCCAGCAGCTTACAGGGTACGGCCCTCCACTTT. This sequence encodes CASSLQGTALHF. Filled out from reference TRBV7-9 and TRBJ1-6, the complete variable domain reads DTGVSQNPRHKITKRGQNVTFRCDPISEHNRLYWYRQTLGQGPEFLTYFQNEAQLEKSRLLSDRFSAERPKGSFSTLEIQRTEQGDSAMYLCASSLQGTALHFGNGTRLTVT.

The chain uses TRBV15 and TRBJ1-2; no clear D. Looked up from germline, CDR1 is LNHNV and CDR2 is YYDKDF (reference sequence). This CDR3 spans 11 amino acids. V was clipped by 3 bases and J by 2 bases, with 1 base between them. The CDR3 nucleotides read TGTGCCACCAGCAGGAACTATGGCTACACCTTC. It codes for CATSRNYGYTF.

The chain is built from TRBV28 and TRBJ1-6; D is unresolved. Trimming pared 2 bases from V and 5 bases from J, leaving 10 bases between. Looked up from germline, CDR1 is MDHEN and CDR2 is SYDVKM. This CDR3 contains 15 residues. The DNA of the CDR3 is TGTGCCAGCAGTTTACTTTGGACCGATAATTCACCCCTCCACTTT. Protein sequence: CASSLLWTDNSPLHF.

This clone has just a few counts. CDR3 sequence: CASSYSRTSTTDTQYF. The CDR3 DNA follows: TGTGCCAGCAGTTACTCGCGGACTAGCACCACAGATACGCAGTATTTT. The rearrangement joins TRBV6-6 to TRBJ2-3; 8 nucleotides match TRBD2. The ends lost 0 bases at V and 2 bases at J; junction bases unmatched: 4. Germline CDR1 is MNHNY and CDR2 is SVGAGI (reference sequence). This CDR3 comprises 16 residues.

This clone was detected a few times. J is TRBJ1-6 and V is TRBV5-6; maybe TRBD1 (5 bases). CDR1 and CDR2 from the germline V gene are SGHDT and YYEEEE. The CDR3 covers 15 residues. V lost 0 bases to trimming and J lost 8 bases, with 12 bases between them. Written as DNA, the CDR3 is TGTGCCAGCAGCTTGGCCGGGGGGATTGATTCACCCCTCCACTTT. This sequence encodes CASSLAGGIDSPLHF.

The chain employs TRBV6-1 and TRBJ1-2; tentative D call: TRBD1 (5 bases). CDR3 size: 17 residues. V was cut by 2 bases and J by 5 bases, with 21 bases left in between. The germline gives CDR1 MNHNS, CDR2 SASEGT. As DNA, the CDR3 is TGTGCCAGCAGTGAATCCTTGGGACCGTTGGTTCCGTATGGCTACACCTTC. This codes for CASSESLGPLVPYGYTF.